A single sample gave rise to the 23 T cell receptor beta chains below, sequenced in a study of cytomegalovirus exposure and HLA in healthy donors. The PCR employed 60 Vbeta primers together with 13 Jbeta primers. Libraries were prepared by immunoSEQ multiplex PCR; TCRdb keeps only in-frame clonotypes and omits some of them. In all, the sample yields 120,000 or so clones. Sequenced material: PBMCs. These receptors all stem from a man aged 18 to 35 in good health and CMV-seronegative.

The rearrangement links TRBV7-8 to TRBJ2-1, with D maybe TRBD2 (7 bases). The germline V gene encodes CDR1 SGHVS and CDR2 FQNEAQ. This CDR3 is built from 16 residues. The V end was cut by 2 bases, the J end by 9 bases, with 20 bases between. The CDR3 reads CASSLKRGAKFSEQFF. The CDR3 nucleotides read TGTGCCAGCAGCTTAAAACGGGGGGCCAAGTTTTCTGAGCAGTTCTTC.

The chain combines TRBV2 with TRBJ1-5, with no clear D. CDR1 and CDR2 (germline): SNHLY, FYNNEI. Trimming removed 2 bases at V and 0 bases at J, with 5 bases between. This CDR3 region has 14 residues. CDR3 loop: CASSERYSNQPQHF. The CDR3 DNA reads as TGTGCCAGCAGTGAACGGTATAGCAATCAGCCCCAGCATTTT.

V is TRBV6-5 and J is TRBJ2-7; 14 nucleotides align to TRBD2. From germline, CDR1 is MNHEY and CDR2 SVGAGI. The CDR3 runs to 15 residues. Trimming removed 4 bases from V and 6 bases from J; junction bases left unmatched: 5. The chain's CDR3 is CASSSGTSGRAEQYF. The CDR3 nucleotides read TGTGCCAGCAGTTCCGGGACTAGCGGGAGAGCCGAGCAGTACTTC.

V usage is TRBV6-6 and J usage is TRBJ2-7; 9 bases are shared with TRBD1. Per germline, CDR1 MNHNY and CDR2 SVGAGI (reference sequence). The CDR3 sequence is 14 residues long. The ends lost 7 bases at V and 5 bases at J; junction bases unmatched: 9. The CDR3 loop is CASKPGQGTHEQYF. CDR3 sequence (DNA): TGTGCCAGCAAACCGGGACAGGGAACCCACGAGCAGTACTTC.

V and J are TRBV2 and TRBJ1-2; TRBD1 matches 7 bases. This CDR3 region has 12 residues. The V gene's germline CDR1 is SNHLY and CDR2 FYNNEI. With 4 bases clipped from V and 6 bases from J, the junction kept 2 bases outside the gene matches. Here the CDR3 reads CASSGGTDGYTF. DNA of the CDR3: TGTGCCAGCAGTGGGGGGACAGATGGCTACACCTTC.

V gene TRBV19 combines with J gene TRBJ2-3; possible D gene TRBD1, 6 bases. This CDR3 is built from 13 residues. Germline lookup yields CDR1 LNHDA and CDR2 SQIVND (reference sequence). V was cut by 4 bases and J by 1 base, with 6 bases left in between. The CDR3 region is CASSTGGTDTQYF. The CDR3 DNA reads TGTGCCAGTAGTACAGGGGGCACAGATACGCAGTATTTT.

The chain uses TRBV29-1 and TRBJ2-2; D possibly corresponds to TRBD2 (5 bases). The CDR3 spans 13 residues. V lost 4 bases and J lost 4, with 10 bases in between. CDR1 is SQVTM and CDR2 is ANQGSEA in the germline V gene. DNA of the CDR3: TGCAGCGTTGGAAGGACTCTCACCGGGGAGCTGTTTTTT. This codes for CSVGRTLTGELFF.

The CDR3 sequence is CASSQDTGIRSPLHF. DNA of the CDR3: TGTGCCAGCAGCCAAGATACAGGGATTAGATCACCCCTCCACTTT. The chain uses TRBV4-2 and TRBJ1-6; TRBD1 is a possible D gene (6 bases). The V end lost 0 bases, the J end lost 10 bases, and 13 bases lay between the germline ends. This CDR3 contains 15 residues. The germline CDR1 and CDR2 sequences are LGHNA and YNFKEQ.

The chain carries TRBV28 and TRBJ1-3, with D perhaps matching TRBD1 (6 bases). Germline V gives CDR1 MDHEN, CDR2 SYDVKM. Trimming left V 2 bases short and J 4 bases short, with 9 bases between. This CDR3 has 14 amino acids. CDR3 sequence: CASSLGTSGNTIYF. CDR3 sequence (DNA): TGTGCCAGCAGTTTAGGGACATCCGGAAACACCATATATTTT.

This chain joins TRBV10-3 and TRBJ1-1, with D hard to call. This CDR3 comprises 13 residues. V shed 5 bases and J shed 5 bases, with 12 bases lying between them. Germline assignment: CDR1 ENHRY and CDR2 SYGVKD. The CDR3, as DNA: TGTGCCATCAGTTCATCTAGCCGAACTGAAGCTTTCTTT. Protein sequence: CAISSSSRTEAFF.

The V gene is TRBV28, the J gene TRBJ2-5; 8 positions agree with TRBD1. Unmatched junction bases numbered 7, after V lost 4 bases and J lost 3 bases. The CDR3 contains 15 residues. Germline V CDR1 and CDR2: MDHEN, SYDVKM. CDR3 sequence reads: CASSYGNRGKETQYF. The CDR3 bases are TGTGCCAGCAGTTACGGAAACAGGGGGAAAGAGACCCAGTACTTC.

The V and J genes are TRBV5-5 and TRBJ1-3; D unresolved. The CDR3 extends over 14 amino acids. Germline assignment: CDR1 SGHKS and CDR2 YYEKEE (reference sequence). V lost 3 bases and J 2 bases, leaving 9 bases between the germline ends. The CDR3: CASSSRVAGNTIYF. The CDR3 coding sequence is TGTGCCAGCAGCTCACGGGTGGCTGGAAACACCATATATTTT.

The rearrangement links TRBV25-1 to TRBJ2-5, with D perhaps TRBD2 (6 bases). The length of the CDR3 is 14 residues. In germline, CDR1 is MGHDK, CDR2 SYGVNS. V was shortened by 4 bases and J by 3 bases, with 12 bases between the two germline ends. CDR3 DNA: TGTGCCAGCAGTGTGTCGACGGGAGAAGAGACCCAGTACTTC. Protein product: CASSVSTGEETQYF. The variable domain in full, with the rest retrieved from reference TRBV25-1 and TRBJ2-5, is EADIYQTPRYLVIGTGKKITLECSQTMGHDKMYWYQQDPGMELHLIHYSYGVNSTEKGDLSSESTVSRIRTEHFPLTLESARPSHTSQYLCASSVSTGEETQYFGPGTRLLVL.

The chain carries TRBV6-5 and TRBJ2-6; 9 positions match TRBD1. The CDR3 contains 15 residues. CDR1 and CDR2 (germline): MNHEY, SVGAGI. Losses at the gene ends were 6 bases for V and 1 base for J; bases not matched to a gene: 1. CDR3 residues: CASRQGASGANVLTF. The CDR3 DNA reads TGTGCCAGCAGACAGGGGGCTTCTGGGGCCAACGTCCTGACTTTC.

The chain recombines TRBV5-1 with TRBJ1-3, with 7 bases matching TRBD1. The germline V gene encodes CDR1 SGHRS and CDR2 YFSETQ. J lost 4 bases, V lost 4 bases, and 2 bases had no gene match. The CDR3 consists of 13 residues. CDR3: CASSGGQGNTIYF. CDR3 nucleotides: TGCGCCAGCAGCGGGGGACAGGGAAACACCATATATTTT.

The chain links TRBV13 to TRBJ2-7; possibly TRBD1 for D (6 bases). This CDR3 region has 15 residues. Trimming left V 0 bases short and J 0 bases short, with 9 bases between. Looked up from germline, CDR1 is PRHDT and CDR2 is FYEKMQ (reference sequence). CDR3 amino acids: CASSLGGASSYEQYF. The CDR3 coding sequence is TGTGCCAGCAGCTTAGGGGGGGCGAGCTCCTACGAGCAGTACTTC.

The chain recombines TRBV5-1 with TRBJ1-6; the D gene is possibly TRBD1 (5 bases). The CDR3 has 17 amino acids. V was pared by 0 bases and J by 6 bases, with 16 bases between. Germline values: CDR1 SGHRS, CDR2 YFSETQ. The CDR3 is CASSLGGVVTPNSPLHF. Written as DNA, the CDR3 is TGCGCCAGCAGCTTGGGGGGCGTTGTTACACCTAATTCACCCCTCCACTTT.

The chain combines TRBV5-1 with TRBJ2-1; a weak D match, TRBD2 (6 bases). Germline V gene data show CDR1 as SGHRS and CDR2 as YFSETQ. The CDR3 spans 16 residues. Trimming took 3 bases from V and 5 from J, leaving 18 bases between them. The CDR3 here is CASSWPSGLGNNEQFF. In nucleotides, the CDR3 is TGCGCCAGCAGCTGGCCCAGCGGGTTAGGAAACAATGAGCAGTTCTTC.

The rearrangement uses TRBV5-1 and TRBJ2-7, with 8 bases identical to TRBD1. V lost 0 bases to trimming and J lost 6 bases; unmatched junction nucleotides: 2. This CDR3 has 13 residues. Germline CDR1 is SGHRS and CDR2 is YFSETQ. As DNA, the CDR3 is TGCGCCAGCAGCTTGGGTGGACAGGGCGAGCAGTACTTC. It codes for CASSLGGQGEQYF.

Concerning this clone itself: The sample contains more than one DNA sequence encoding this CDR3. This chain connects TRBV7-9 to TRBJ1-5; D not certain. Germline V lookup: CDR1 SEHNR, CDR2 FQNEAQ (reference sequence). V lost 3 bases and J 0 bases, leaving 9 bases between the germline ends. CDR3 length: 15 residues. The CDR3 coding sequence is TGTGCCAGCAGCTTTGAGGGCGATAGCAATCAGCCCCAGCATTTT. Its translation: CASSFEGDSNQPQHF.

This chain connects TRBV6-5 to TRBJ1-6; no clear D gene. Germline assignment: CDR1 MNHEY and CDR2 SVGAGI. V lost 4 bases and J lost 7, with 14 bases in between. The CDR3 spans 15 residues. CDR3 sequence reads: CASSSWAHLNSPLHF. In DNA form, the CDR3 reads TGTGCCAGCAGTTCCTGGGCCCACCTAAATTCACCCCTCCACTTT.

The chain joins TRBV30 to TRBJ2-7, with 7 bases aligning to TRBD1. Trimming took 2 bases from V and 11 from J; bases not matched to a gene: 6. This CDR3 contains 11 residues. The germline V gene has CDR1 GTSNPN and CDR2 SVGIG (reference sequence). CDR3 in DNA: TGTGCCTGGAGTCCCGACAGGGTCAAGTACTTC. As protein: CAWSPDRVKYF.

V gene TRBV28 combines with J gene TRBJ2-5; D possibly corresponds to TRBD2 (6 bases). This CDR3 is built from 16 residues. The germline gives CDR1 MDHEN, CDR2 SYDVKM. V lost 3 bases and J 1 base, leaving 15 bases between the germline ends. CDR3 in DNA: TGTGCCAGCAGTTTCCGATTCGGGAGAGGCCAAGAGACCCAGTACTTC. Translated: CASSFRFGRGQETQYF. Full variable domain (remainder filled in from reference TRBV28 and TRBJ2-5): DVKVTQSSRYLVKRTGEKVFLECVQDMDHENMFWYRQDPGLGLRLIYFSYDVKMKEKGDIPEGYSVSREKKERFSLILESASTNQTSMYLCASSFRFGRGQETQYFGPGTRLLVL.